These T cell receptor beta chains were read from a single sample in a study of response to subunit inactivated influenza vaccine. TCRdb fed the RT-PCR reads into MiXCR, producing one record per CDR3 protein. The sample has roughly 780,000 distinct CDR3 sequences; around 20% are singletons. The sample here was PBMCs from blood, taken more than 4 days after vaccination. These receptors came from a man aged 50 to 59 who received an inactivated influenza vaccine. CDR3s include the opening cysteine and the closing phenylalanine or tryptophan. The D gene is left open where the match is weak. Clone size is stated in some rows and not others, as once, few, many or a class when expanded.

>TRBV20-1|once|TRBJ2-2|TRBD2
CSARTPGGGELFF
TGCAGTGCTAGAACCCCGGGGGGGGGGGAGCTGTTTTTT
>TRBV20-1|few|TRBJ1-6|.
CSARVPYYNSPLHF
TGCAGTGCTAGAGTACCTTACTATAATTCACCCCTCCACTTT
>TRBV7-2|few|TRBJ2-3|TRBD1
CASSLGDRAIADTQYF
TGTGCCAGCAGCTTAGGGGACAGGGCTATTGCAGATACGCAGTATTTT
>TRBV10-2|.|TRBJ2-6|.
CASSYAGSGANVLTF
TGCGCCAGCAGCTACGCGGGGTCTGGGGCCAACGTCCTGACTTTC
>TRBV12-3/TRBV12-4|.|TRBJ2-7|.
CASSLMSINEQYF
TGTGCCAGCAGTTTAATGTCAATCAACGAGCAGTACTTC
>TRBV15|.|TRBJ2-1|TRBD2
CATSREGTSAYNEQFF
TGTGCCACCAGCAGAGAAGGGACTAGCGCCTACAATGAGCAGTTCTTC
>TRBV7-2|.|TRBJ2-7|TRBD1
CASSTTGGAPYEQYF
TGTGCCAGCAGCACCACAGGGGGCGCCCCCTACGAGCAGTACTTC
>TRBV7-9|few|TRBJ2-5|TRBD1
CASSPSGQGLTETQYF
TGTGCCAGCAGCCCCTCCGGACAGGGTCTTACGGAGACCCAGTACTTC
>TRBV5-6|many|TRBJ2-2|TRBD2
CASSLVGTSGYGELFF
TGTGCCAGCAGCTTGGTCGGGACTAGCGGTTACGGGGAGCTGTTTTTT
>TRBV7-9|.|TRBJ1-1|.
CASSLGGPAGTEAFF
TGTGCCAGCAGCTTGGGGGGCCCCGCGGGCACTGAAGCTTTCTTT
>TRBV20-1|few|TRBJ2-5|.
CSARELLGKTQYF
TGCAGTGCTAGAGAACTGTTGGGAAAGACCCAGTACTTC
>TRBV7-9|few|TRBJ1-1|TRBD1
CASSLDFPGQGEAFF
TGTGCCAGCAGCTTAGATTTTCCGGGACAGGGTGAAGCTTTCTTT
>TRBV20-1|.|TRBJ1-2|.
CSASLGLQVDYGYTF
TGCAGTGCTAGCCTGGGGCTACAGGTGGACTATGGCTACACCTTC
>TRBV12-3/TRBV12-4|few|TRBJ2-1|TRBD1
CASSKLGQYNEQFF
TGTGCCAGCAGTAAACTGGGACAGTACAATGAGCAGTTCTTC
>TRBV9|few|TRBJ2-2|.
CASSVEGGELFF
TGTGCCAGCAGCGTTGAAGGCGGGGAGCTGTTTTTT
>TRBV12-3/TRBV12-4|.|TRBJ2-1|.
CASSLAAVNEQFF
TGTGCCAGCAGTTTAGCGGCCGTCAATGAGCAGTTCTTC
>TRBV12-3/TRBV12-4|few|TRBJ1-1|.
CASSSQDRNTEAFF
TGTGCCAGCAGTTCCCAGGACAGGAACACTGAAGCTTTCTTT
>TRBV10-3|.|TRBJ1-1|.
CAISESITEAFF
TGTGCCATCAGTGAGTCGATAACTGAAGCTTTCTTT
>TRBV10-1|.|TRBJ2-7|.
CASNGTEGTKQYF
TGCGCCAGCAATGGGACTGAAGGTACGAAGCAGTACTTC
>TRBV5-1|.|TRBJ1-6|TRBD1
CASKTGGASYNSPLHF
TGCGCCAGCAAAACAGGGGGCGCCTCCTATAATTCACCCCTCCACTTT
>TRBV6-2/TRBV6-3|few|TRBJ1-3|TRBD1
CASSYRGRGSGNTIYF
TGTGCCAGCAGCTACAGGGGACGCGGCTCTGGAAACACCATATATTTT
>TRBV7-6|.|TRBJ2-1|.
CASSPRRAGAGEQFF
TGTGCCAGCAGCCCCCGAAGGGCAGGGGCCGGTGAGCAGTTCTTC
>TRBV7-2|.|TRBJ2-5|TRBD2
CASSLPQREAETQYF
TGTGCCAGCAGCTTACCTCAGCGGGAGGCAGAGACCCAGTACTTC
>TRBV19|.|TRBJ2-1|.
CASRGDRLSYNEQFF
TGTGCCAGTAGGGGAGATAGGTTATCCTACAATGAGCAGTTCTTC
>TRBV20-1|.|TRBJ2-5|.
CSATAGAQETQYF
TGCAGTGCTACCGCCGGGGCCCAAGAGACCCAGTACTTC
>TRBV20-1|many|TRBJ2-2|.
CSARDEWGENTGELFF
TGCAGTGCTAGAGATGAGTGGGGGGAGAACACCGGGGAGCTGTTTTTT